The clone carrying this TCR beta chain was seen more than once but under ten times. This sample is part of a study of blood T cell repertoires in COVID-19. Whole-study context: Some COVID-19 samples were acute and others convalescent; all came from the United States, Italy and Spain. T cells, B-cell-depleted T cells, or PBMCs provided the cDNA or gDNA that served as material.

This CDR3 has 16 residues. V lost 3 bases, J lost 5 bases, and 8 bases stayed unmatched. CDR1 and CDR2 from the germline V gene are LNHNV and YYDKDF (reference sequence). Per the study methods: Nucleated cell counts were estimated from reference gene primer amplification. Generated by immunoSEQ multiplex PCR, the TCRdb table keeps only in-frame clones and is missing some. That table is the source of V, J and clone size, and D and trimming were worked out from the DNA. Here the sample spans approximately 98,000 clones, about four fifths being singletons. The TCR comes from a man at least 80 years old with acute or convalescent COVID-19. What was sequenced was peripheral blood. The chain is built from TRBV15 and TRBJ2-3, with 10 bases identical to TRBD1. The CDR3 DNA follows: TGTGCCACCAGCAGCGTGACAGGGGGCGGTGGAGATACGCAGTATTTT. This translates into CATSSVTGGGGDTQYF. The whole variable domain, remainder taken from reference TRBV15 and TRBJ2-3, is DAMVIQNPRYQVTQFGKPVTLSCSQTLNHNVMYWYQQKSSQAPKLLFHYYDKDFNNEADTPDNFQSRRPNTSFCFLDIRSPGLGDTAMYLCATSSVTGGGGDTQYFGPGTRLTVL.